The 14 T cell receptor beta chains listed next were all sequenced from one sample in a study of OX40 agonist ivuxolimab in advanced cancers. Generated by immunoSEQ multiplex PCR, the TCRdb table keeps only in-frame clones and is missing some. The sample carries around 64,000 clones, 91% recorded once. This specimen was CD4+ or CD8+ T cells sorted from blood, taken in a trial of the OX40 agonist ivuxolimab. The receptors originated from an adult with an advanced solid tumor such as melanoma, head and neck, liver or kidney cancer.

CDR3 nucleotides: TGTGCCAGCTCACCACCCGGGGGCACTGGAAACACCATATATTTT. Translating it yields CASSPPGGTGNTIYF. The V and J genes are TRBV18 and TRBJ1-3; tentative D call: TRBD1 (6 bases). The germline V gene has CDR1 KGHSH and CDR2 LQKENI. The CDR3 runs to 15 residues. V was pared by 0 bases and J by 2 bases, with 8 bases between.

The rearrangement links TRBV7-8 to TRBJ2-5, with a weak D call TRBD2 (8 bases). The CDR3 runs to 21 residues. Germline-derived CDR1 and CDR2 are SGHVS and FQNEAQ. The V end lost 5 bases, the J end lost 2 bases, and 33 bases lay between the germline ends. This CDR3 reads CASSPRGEREFSPLIQETQYF. The CDR3 region has the DNA TGTGCCAGCAGCCCCAGGGGGGAGCGGGAGTTTTCCCCACTAATACAAGAGACCCAGTACTTC.

CDR3 nucleotide sequence: TGTGCCAGCAGTTACGGACAGGGTACCCACGAGCAGTACTTC. It specifies CASSYGQGTHEQYF. V gene TRBV7-8 combines with J gene TRBJ2-7; 8 bases map to TRBD1. The CDR3 extends over 14 amino acids. The trim removed 6 bases at V and 5 bases at J, leaving 9 bases unmatched. CDR1 is SGHVS and CDR2 is FQNEAQ in the germline V gene.

This chain joins TRBV20-1 and TRBJ1-1; D is unclear. CDR1 and CDR2 (germline): DFQATT, SNEGSKA (reference sequence). The V gene lost 6 bases and the J gene lost 8 bases, with 13 bases spanning the gap. CDR3 length equals 11 residues. The CDR3 loop is CSAPHNGEAFF. CDR3 in DNA: TGCAGTGCCCCCCATAACGGGGAAGCTTTCTTT.

The rearrangement links TRBV6-6 to TRBJ2-7; the D is unclear. Trimming removed 6 bases from V and 0 bases from J, with 12 bases in between. This CDR3 comprises 14 residues. Germline lookup yields CDR1 MNHNY and CDR2 SVGAGI (reference sequence). The CDR3, as DNA: TGTGCCAGCAGCAATCTGACGGTCTCCTACGAGCAGTACTTC. This codes for CASSNLTVSYEQYF.

The V and J genes are TRBV4-3 and TRBJ2-1, with D maybe TRBD2 (5 bases). This CDR3 has 12 residues. Looked up from germline, CDR1 is LGHNA and CDR2 is YSLEER. Between the trimmed V and J ends, which lost 1 base and 9 bases, there was a span of 7 bases. CDR3 DNA: TGCGCCAGCAGCCAAGGGGCGGGTGAGCAGTTCTTC. It codes for CASSQGAGEQFF.

V gene TRBV6-4 combines with J gene TRBJ2-3; D uncertain. V was clipped by 2 bases and J by 0 bases, with 3 bases between them. The germline V gene encodes CDR1 MRHNA and CDR2 SNTAGT. The CDR3 totals 13 residues. The CDR3 region is CASSDKSTDTQYF. CDR3 bases: TGTGCCAGCAGTGACAAGAGCACAGATACGCAGTATTTT.

This clone was counted between two and nine times. This same CDR3 is encoded by further DNA sequences in the sample. This rearrangement joins TRBV19 to TRBJ2-3; TRBD1 is a possible D gene (5 bases). CDR3 size: 14 residues. CDR1 and CDR2 (germline): LNHDA, SQIVND (reference sequence). V gave up 1 base and J gave up 6 bases, with 11 bases separating them. The CDR3 DNA is TGTGCCAGTAGTATAGTTGCAGGGCGGGATACGCAGTATTTT. Its translation is CASSIVAGRDTQYF.

The V call is TRBV19, the J call TRBJ2-7, with 7 nucleotides matching TRBD2. The length of the CDR3 is 15 residues. CDR1 LNHDA and CDR2 SQIVND come from the germline V gene (reference sequence). Trimming at V came to 6 bases and at J to 3 bases, leaving 11 bases not matched to a gene. CDR3 coding DNA: TGTGCCAGTAGCTTGCAGCTAGCGGTTCTCTACGAGCAGTACTTC. Its translation is CASSLQLAVLYEQYF.

The chain employs TRBV11-3 and TRBJ2-1; D might be TRBD2 (5 bases). V was trimmed by 1 base and J by 6 bases, leaving 13 bases between them. Germline V lookup: CDR1 SGHNT, CDR2 YENEEA. The CDR3 is 15 amino acids. The CDR3 sequence is CASSLVKGVLNEQFF. The CDR3 DNA reads as TGTGCCAGCAGCTTAGTGAAGGGAGTGCTCAATGAGCAGTTCTTC.

The chain couples TRBV6-5 to TRBJ2-3; perhaps TRBD1 as D (6 bases). Deletions cut 9 bases from V and 2 bases from J, with 12 bases between. CDR1 is MNHEY, CDR2 SVGAGI, per germline. This CDR3 has 13 amino acids. As DNA, the CDR3 is TGTGCCAGTGCGTGGGGGCTCACAGATACGCAGTATTTT. It is translated as CASAWGLTDTQYF.

V usage is TRBV5-6 and J usage is TRBJ2-7; D is undetermined. From germline, CDR1 is SGHDT and CDR2 YYEEEE. V was shortened by 0 bases and J by 0 bases, with 7 bases between the two germline ends. The length of the CDR3 is 14 residues. CDR3 in DNA: TGTGCCAGCAGCTTGGCCAGTAGCTCCTACGAGCAGTACTTC. Protein: CASSLASSSYEQYF.

The V and J genes are TRBV11-2 and TRBJ2-1, with D maybe TRBD1 (5 bases). The V gene lost 4 bases and the J gene lost 8 bases, with 21 bases spanning the gap. The CDR3 extends over 16 amino acids. Germline CDR1 SGHAT, CDR2 FQNNGV. In DNA, the CDR3 is TGTGCCAGCAGCTCAGACGGTGGGCAGGGCGTTGATGAGCAGTTCTTC. This gives the protein CASSSDGGQGVDEQFF.

The chain employs TRBV19 and TRBJ2-7; 7 positions match TRBD1. Germline trimming cut 9 bases from V and 2 bases from J; bases unmatched to any gene: 7. Germline values: CDR1 LNHDA, CDR2 SQIVND (reference sequence). The CDR3 loop spans 13 amino acids. CDR3 nucleotides: TGTGCCAGCGCGACAGGGAGACCCTACGAGCAGTACTTC. Its translation is CASATGRPYEQYF.